This T cell receptor (beta chain) was found in a study of cytomegalovirus exposure and HLA in healthy donors. 60 Vbeta and 13 Jbeta primers were used in PCR. As handled by the study authors: The authors later counted 70 million to 85 million unique TCR beta chains, some 11 million of them shared. Clones were read by immunoSEQ multiplex PCR, and TCRdb kept only the in-frame ones, dropping some. V and J calls and clone size come straight from that table; D and trimming were deduced from the DNA. The repertoire holds 90,000 to 130,000 clones, with roughly four fifths as singletons. The CDR3 totals 15 residues. V was shortened by 6 bases and J by 0 bases, with 14 bases between the two germline ends. The germline CDR1 and CDR2 sequences are SNHLY and FYNNEI. Points on this clone: The antigen is not known.

Regarding the study as a whole: Association of 16,951 TCR beta sequences with HLA alleles was found at 0.05 false discovery rate in a later analysis. Some V segments could not be told apart, so they were left out, TRBV6-2 and TRBV6-3 among them.

V and J are TRBV2 and TRBJ1-1; D perhaps matches TRBD1 (5 bases). The sequence was collected from a man in his thirties or forties in good health and CMV-seropositive. Sequencing was performed on PBMCs. CDR3 DNA: TGTGCCAGCAGGATAAGGCTGGGGCTGAACACTGAAGCTTTCTTT. Encoded protein: CASRIRLGLNTEAFF.